This is a list of T cell receptor beta chains from one sample in a study of T cell responses to AZD1222 COVID-19 vaccine. TCRdb keeps only in-frame clones here, not all; method: immunoSEQ multiplex PCR. This table has 130,000 to 150,000 clones, about 90% appearing once. The specimen was peripheral blood, collected 28 days after the second AZD1222 dose. The source of these receptors is an adult who received the AZD1222 COVID-19 vaccine. Both conserved end residues are part of each CDR3. Part of the rows lack a size; the others show once, few, many or a class for expanded clones.

>TRBV9|TRBJ2-1|.
CASSVLASEYNEQFF
>TRBV6-2/TRBV6-3|TRBJ2-5|.
CASSGTSGFLETQYF
>TRBV30|TRBJ1-4|.
CAWEGQGQEKLFF
>TRBV19|TRBJ1-3|.
CASSTRGQGSGNTIYF
>TRBV19|TRBJ1-2|.
CASSLGTYGYTF
>TRBV30|TRBJ2-7|.
CAWGPRYEQYF
>TRBV11-2|TRBJ1-1|.
CASSLEAGGEAFF
>TRBV5-1|TRBJ1-1|.
CASSKRQGLRWGTEAFF
>TRBV6-6|TRBJ2-5|.
CASSYSPAGETQYF
>TRBV4-3|TRBJ2-7|.
CASSRGTVYEQYF
>TRBV7-9|TRBJ1-3|.
CASSASSGVRF
>TRBV27|TRBJ1-2|.
CASSLEGGGGYTF
>TRBV30|TRBJ1-6|.
CAWRPESRNSPLHF
>TRBV7-8|TRBJ1-2|.
CASRGQGYGYTF
>TRBV5-1|TRBJ1-4|once
CASSLAGGAGNEKLFF
>TRBV6-5|TRBJ2-1|once
CASSLESNRNDNEQFF
>TRBV3-1/TRBV3-2|TRBJ2-7|.
CASSPETSGAREQYF
>TRBV4-2|TRBJ1-2|.
CASSQEVLAEDYGYTF
>TRBV10-3|TRBJ2-7|.
CAISDAYEQYF
>TRBV7-2|TRBJ1-4|.
CASSLVAGGNEKLFF
>TRBV19|TRBJ2-3|.
CASSIDREPTDTQYF
>TRBV15|TRBJ2-1|few
CATSRDGAGGGYNEQFF
>TRBV19|TRBJ1-1|.
CASSGTMNTEAFF
>TRBV2|TRBJ1-3|.
CASRSGVYSGNTIYF
>TRBV29-1|TRBJ1-1|.
CSVGLQMPFEAFF
>TRBV7-9|TRBJ1-2|.
CASSLAADPAYGYTF
>TRBV7-2|TRBJ2-1|.
CASRSTSGGHNEQFF
>TRBV7-3|TRBJ1-3|.
CASSLTGGGNTIYF
>TRBV9|TRBJ2-2|.
CASSYTGELFF
>TRBV19|TRBJ1-5|.
CASRTGFQPQHF
>TRBV7-9|TRBJ1-2|.
CASSLGPTGERGYTF
>TRBV15|TRBJ2-2|.
CATSRDVLDRGDGGELFF
>TRBV20-1|TRBJ2-1|.
CSASASSGLNEQFF
>TRBV20-1|TRBJ2-7|.
CSASFPGRGIGFAEQYF
>TRBV3-1/TRBV3-2|TRBJ2-5|.
CASSQDFDGTQYF
>TRBV11-2|TRBJ2-2|.
CASSLDIVRGKTGELFF
>TRBV11-2|TRBJ2-5|.
CASSPRSRNQETQYF
>TRBV15|TRBJ1-1|few
CATSTRQAGTEAFF
>TRBV2|TRBJ2-1|.
CASARGTATMDEQFF
>TRBV29-1|TRBJ1-5|few
CSVEEGNQPQHF
>TRBV9|TRBJ1-2|.
CASSISARGNYGYTF
>TRBV25-1|TRBJ2-6|.
CASSDRRTGANVLTF
>TRBV9|TRBJ2-1|.
CASSALPGLADEQFF
>TRBV27|TRBJ2-2|.
CASSFFGVGGPTGELFF
>TRBV6-2/TRBV6-3|TRBJ2-3|.
CASIPGSGGDTQYF
>TRBV9|TRBJ1-1|.
CASSPRSPDEAFF
>TRBV10-3|TRBJ1-1|.
CAISEGGPEAFF
>TRBV6-5|TRBJ1-2|.
CASSYLAESYGYTF
>TRBV14|TRBJ1-1|once
CASSQDLGQGDTEAFF
>TRBV12-5|TRBJ1-3|.
CASVAGLGSGNTIYF
>TRBV6-5|TRBJ2-7|.
CASSYGTDYEQYF
>TRBV10-3|TRBJ2-1|once
CAIRPGQGLDEQFF
>TRBV4-1|TRBJ1-1|.
CASSQVTRENTEAFF
>TRBV18|TRBJ2-2|.
CASSPSSGRATGELFF
>TRBV7-9|TRBJ1-4|.
CASSLVVGTGTEKLFF
>TRBV6-5|TRBJ2-7|.
CASSQTTSYEQYF
>TRBV7-9|TRBJ1-5|.
CASSKDGGSQPQHF
>TRBV14|TRBJ1-4|.
CASSDTDSATNEKLFF